The clone carrying this T cell receptor (beta chain) showed up just a few times. The V end lost 7 bases, the J end lost 6 bases, and 15 bases lay between the germline ends. Germline assignment: CDR1 SNHLY and CDR2 FYNNEI. CDR3 length: 13 residues. The table came from immunoSEQ multiplex PCR; TCRdb's copy has only in-frame clones and leaves some out. The sample has hundreds of thousands of clones; around 90% are singletons. This sample was taken from a study of blood T cell repertoires in COVID-19. This chain uses TRBV2 with TRBJ1-2; no clear D gene. Input material: peripheral blood. This clonotype originated in a woman aged 18-30 years with acute or convalescent COVID-19. The CDR3 region has the DNA TGTGCCAGCAATAGGCGAGCGTTGGATGGCTACACCTTC. The encoded protein is CASNRRALDGYTF. The variable domain in full, with the rest retrieved from reference TRBV2 and TRBJ1-2, is EPEVTQTPSHQVTQMGQEVILRCVPISNHLYFYWYRQILGQKVEFLVSFYNNEISEKSEIFDDQFSVERPDGSNFTLKIRSTKLEDSAMYFCASNRRALDGYTFGSGTRLTVV.